This note documents a single TCR beta chain sequence. This entry is derived from a study of blood T cell repertoires in COVID-19. Study context: Acute-phase and convalescent COVID-19 samples originated in the United States, Italy and Spain. In each case, the material was cDNA or gDNA derived from T cells, B-cell-depleted T cells, or PBMCs.

The authors' processing: Estimates of nucleated cell counts were drawn from the amplification of reference gene primers. Method: immunoSEQ multiplex PCR; TCRdb's copy keeps in-frame clones and lacks some. The D gene and trimming were derived from the DNA, and the V and J assignments and clone size from that table. Among about 44,000 clones listed, around 82% were seen once. The V gene lost 6 bases and the J gene lost 7 bases, with 15 bases spanning the gap. Looked up from germline, CDR1 is MNHEY and CDR2 is SMNVEV (reference sequence). The CDR3 is 13 amino acids. The material sequenced was peripheral blood. The chain has TRBV27 and TRBJ1-2; D ambiguous. This sequence originates from a woman between 65 and 79 years old with acute or convalescent COVID-19. The DNA for the CDR3 is TGTGCCAGCAGCTTGCGGGGAGATTTTGGCTACACCTTC. Translated, it gives CASSLRGDFGYTF.